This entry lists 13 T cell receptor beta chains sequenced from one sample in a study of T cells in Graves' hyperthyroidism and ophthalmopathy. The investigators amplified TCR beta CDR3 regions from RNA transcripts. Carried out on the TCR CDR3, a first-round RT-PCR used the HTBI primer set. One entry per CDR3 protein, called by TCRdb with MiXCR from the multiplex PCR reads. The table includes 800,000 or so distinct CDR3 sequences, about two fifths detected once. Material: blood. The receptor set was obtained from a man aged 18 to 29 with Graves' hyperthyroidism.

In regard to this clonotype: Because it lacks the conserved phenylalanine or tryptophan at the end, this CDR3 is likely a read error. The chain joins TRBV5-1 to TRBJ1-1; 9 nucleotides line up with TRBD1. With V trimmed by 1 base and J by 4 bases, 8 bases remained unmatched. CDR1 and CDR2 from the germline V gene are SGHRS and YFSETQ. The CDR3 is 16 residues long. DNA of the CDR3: TGCGCCAGCAGCTTGCCGGACAGGGGAGGTGGCACTGAAGCTTTCCTT. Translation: CASSLPDRGGGTEAFL.

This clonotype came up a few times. Written as DNA, the CDR3 is TGTGCCAGCAAAGACAGGCGATCCTACGAGCAGTACTTC. It encodes CASKDRRSYEQYF. The genes are TRBV2 and TRBJ2-7; D is perhaps TRBD1 (6 bases). The CDR3 totals 13 residues. Germline lookup yields CDR1 SNHLY and CDR2 FYNNEI. Trimming left V 7 bases short and J 1 base short, with 11 bases between. The complete variable domain, with remaining parts taken from reference TRBV2 and TRBJ2-7, reads EPEVTQTPSHQVTQMGQEVILRCVPISNHLYFYWYRQILGQKVEFLVSFYNNEISEKSEIFDDQFSVERPDGSNFTLKIRSTKLEDSAMYFCASKDRRSYEQYFGPGTRLTVT.

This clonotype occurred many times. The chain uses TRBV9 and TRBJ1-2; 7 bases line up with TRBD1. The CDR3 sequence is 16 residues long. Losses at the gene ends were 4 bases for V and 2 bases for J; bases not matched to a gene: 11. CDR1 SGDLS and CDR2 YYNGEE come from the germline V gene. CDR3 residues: CASSLPRQGGNYGYTF. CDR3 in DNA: TGTGCCAGCAGCTTACCGCGACAGGGAGGCAACTATGGCTACACCTTC.

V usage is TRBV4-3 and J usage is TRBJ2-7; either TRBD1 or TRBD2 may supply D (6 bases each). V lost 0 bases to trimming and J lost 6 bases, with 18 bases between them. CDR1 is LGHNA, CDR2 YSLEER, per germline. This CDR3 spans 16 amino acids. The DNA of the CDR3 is TGCGCCAGCAGCCAAGACACCGGGACACAGGGAGGCGAGCAGTACTTC. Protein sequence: CASSQDTGTQGGEQYF.

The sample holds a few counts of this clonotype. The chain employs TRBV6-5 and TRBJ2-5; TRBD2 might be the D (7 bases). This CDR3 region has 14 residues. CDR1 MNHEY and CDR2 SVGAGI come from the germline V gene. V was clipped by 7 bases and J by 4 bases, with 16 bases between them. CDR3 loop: CASTLRGGGETQYF. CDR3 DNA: TGTGCCAGCACCTTACGAGGGGGGGGAGAGACCCAGTACTTC.

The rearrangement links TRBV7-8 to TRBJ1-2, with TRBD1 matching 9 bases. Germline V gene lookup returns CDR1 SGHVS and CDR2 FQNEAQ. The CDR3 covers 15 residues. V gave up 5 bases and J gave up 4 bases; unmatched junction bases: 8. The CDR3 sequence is CASSPGTGILYGYTF. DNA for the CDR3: TGTGCCAGCAGCCCGGGGACAGGGATTCTCTATGGCTACACCTTC.

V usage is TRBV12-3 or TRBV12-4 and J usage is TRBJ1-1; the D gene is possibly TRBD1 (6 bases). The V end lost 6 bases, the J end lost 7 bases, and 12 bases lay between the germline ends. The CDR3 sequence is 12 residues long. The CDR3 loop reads CASSPTGNEAFF. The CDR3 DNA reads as TGTGCCAGCAGCCCCACAGGGAATGAAGCTTTCTTT.

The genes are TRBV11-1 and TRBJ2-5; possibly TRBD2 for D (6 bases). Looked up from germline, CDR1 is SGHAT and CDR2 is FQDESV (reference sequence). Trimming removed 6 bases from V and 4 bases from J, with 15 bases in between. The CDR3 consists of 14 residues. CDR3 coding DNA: TGTGCCAGCAGGCCGGGCGGGGTTGGAGAGACCCAGTACTTC. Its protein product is CASRPGGVGETQYF. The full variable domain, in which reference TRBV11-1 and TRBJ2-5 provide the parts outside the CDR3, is EAEVAQSPRYKITEKSQAVAFWCDPISGHATLYWYRQILGQGPELLVQFQDESVVDDSQLPKDRFSAERLKGVDSTLKIQPAELGDSAMYLCASRPGGVGETQYFGPGTRLLVL.

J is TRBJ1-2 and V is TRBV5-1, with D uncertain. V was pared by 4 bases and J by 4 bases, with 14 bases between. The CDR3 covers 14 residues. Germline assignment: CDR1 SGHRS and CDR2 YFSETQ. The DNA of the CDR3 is TGCGCCAGCAGCCCCCAGGACGGATCCTATGGCTACACCTTC. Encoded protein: CASSPQDGSYGYTF.

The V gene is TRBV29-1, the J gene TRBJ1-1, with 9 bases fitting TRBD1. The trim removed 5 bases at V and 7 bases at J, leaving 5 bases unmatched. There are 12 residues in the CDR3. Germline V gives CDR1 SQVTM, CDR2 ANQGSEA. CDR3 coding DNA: TGCAGCGTTATGGGACAGGGCTATGAAGCTTTCTTT. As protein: CSVMGQGYEAFF. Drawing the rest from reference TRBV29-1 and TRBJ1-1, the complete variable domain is SAVISQKPSRDICQRGTSLTIQCQVDSQVTMMFWYRQQPGQSLTLIATANQGSEATYESGFVIDKFPISRPNLTFSTLTVSNMSPEDSSIYLCSVMGQGYEAFFGQGTRLTVV.

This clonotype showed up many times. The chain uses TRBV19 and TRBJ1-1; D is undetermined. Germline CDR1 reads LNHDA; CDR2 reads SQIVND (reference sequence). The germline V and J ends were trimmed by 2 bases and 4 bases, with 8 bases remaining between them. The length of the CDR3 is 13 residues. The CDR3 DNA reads TGTGCCAGTAGTATAACGGATAGCACTGAAGCTTTCTTT. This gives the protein CASSITDSTEAFF.

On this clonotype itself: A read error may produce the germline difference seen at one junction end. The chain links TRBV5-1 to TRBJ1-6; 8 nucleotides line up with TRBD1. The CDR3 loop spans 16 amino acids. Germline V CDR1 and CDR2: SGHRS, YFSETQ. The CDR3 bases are TGCGCCAGCAGCCCATCCCCAGGACAGGGTTATTCACCCCACCACTTT. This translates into CASSPSPGQGYSPHHF.

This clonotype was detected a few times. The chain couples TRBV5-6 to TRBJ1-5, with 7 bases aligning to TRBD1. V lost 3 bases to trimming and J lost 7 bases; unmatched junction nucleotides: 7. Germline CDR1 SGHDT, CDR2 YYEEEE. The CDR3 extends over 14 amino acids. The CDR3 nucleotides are TGTGCCAGCAGCTCCTCCGGGACAGCACAGCCCCAGCATTTT. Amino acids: CASSSSGTAQPQHF.